This entry features one T cell receptor (beta chain) sequence. Its specificity is not known. These data are taken from a study of cytomegalovirus exposure and HLA in healthy donors. Both 60 Vbeta primers and 13 Jbeta primers went into the PCR. The assay was immunoSEQ multiplex PCR, and TCRdb's table has in-frame clones only and misses some. The sample yields about 80,000 clones, roughly 80% seen once. Germline CDR1 SGHTA, CDR2 FQGNSA. V was cut by 3 bases and J by 1 base, with 10 bases left in between. There are 14 residues in the CDR3. Study-wide points: Most TCRs appeared rarely, but some public TCRs recurred in many donors. Based on reports, TCR beta sequences accurately predicted HLA-A and HLA-B alleles for most subjects.

The receptor's source is a human donor in good health. Source material: PBMCs. V usage is TRBV7-2 and J usage is TRBJ2-7; D perhaps matches TRBD1 (6 bases). The CDR3 sequence is CASSLGQVSYEQYF. The CDR3 nucleotides are TGTGCCAGCAGCTTGGGACAAGTGTCCTACGAGCAGTACTTC. The full variable domain, rest sourced from reference TRBV7-2 and TRBJ2-7, is GAGVSQSPSNKVTEKGKDVELRCDPISGHTALYWYRQSLGQGLEFLIYFQGNSAPDKSGLPSDRFSAERTGGSVSTLTIQRTQQEDSAVYLCASSLGQVSYEQYFGPGTRLTVT.